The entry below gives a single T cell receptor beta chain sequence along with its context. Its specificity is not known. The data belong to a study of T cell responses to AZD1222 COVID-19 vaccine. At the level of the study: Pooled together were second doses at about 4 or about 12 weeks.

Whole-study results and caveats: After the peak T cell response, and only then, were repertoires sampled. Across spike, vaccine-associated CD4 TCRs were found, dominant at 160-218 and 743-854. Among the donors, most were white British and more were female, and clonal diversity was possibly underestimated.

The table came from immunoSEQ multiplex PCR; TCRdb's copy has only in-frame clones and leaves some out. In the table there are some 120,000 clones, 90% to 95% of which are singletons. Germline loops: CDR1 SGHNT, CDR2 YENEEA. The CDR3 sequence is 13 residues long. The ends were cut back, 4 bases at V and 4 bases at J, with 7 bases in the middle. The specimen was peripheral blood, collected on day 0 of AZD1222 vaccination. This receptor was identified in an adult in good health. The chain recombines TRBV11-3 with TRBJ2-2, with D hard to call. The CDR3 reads CASSSTFTGELFF. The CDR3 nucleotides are TGTGCCAGCAGCTCGACTTTCACCGGGGAGCTGTTTTTT.